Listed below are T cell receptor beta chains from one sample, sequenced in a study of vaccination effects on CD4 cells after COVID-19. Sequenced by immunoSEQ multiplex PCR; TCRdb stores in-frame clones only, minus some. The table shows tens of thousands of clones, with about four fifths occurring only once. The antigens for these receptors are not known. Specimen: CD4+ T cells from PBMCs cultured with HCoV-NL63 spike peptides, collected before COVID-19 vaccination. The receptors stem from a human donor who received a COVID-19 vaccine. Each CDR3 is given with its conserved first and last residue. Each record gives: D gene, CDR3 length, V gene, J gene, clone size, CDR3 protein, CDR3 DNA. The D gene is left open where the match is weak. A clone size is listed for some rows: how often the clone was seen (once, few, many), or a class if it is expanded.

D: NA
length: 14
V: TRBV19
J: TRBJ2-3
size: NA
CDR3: CASSIRRYTDTQYF
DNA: TGTGCCAGTAGTATAAGGCGGTACACAGATACGCAGTATTTT

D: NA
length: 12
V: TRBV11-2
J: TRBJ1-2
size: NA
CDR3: CASSRAGDGYTF
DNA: TGTGCCAGCAGCAGGGCCGGGGATGGCTACACCTTC

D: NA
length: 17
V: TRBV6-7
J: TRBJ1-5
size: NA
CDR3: CASSYSRLEESNQPQHF
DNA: TGTGCCAGCAGTTATTCACGGCTCGAGGAGAGCAATCAGCCCCAGCATTTT

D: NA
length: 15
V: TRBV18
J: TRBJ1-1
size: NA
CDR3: CASSPFGTPGPEAFF
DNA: TGTGCCAGCTCACCATTTGGCACCCCAGGGCCTGAAGCTTTCTTT

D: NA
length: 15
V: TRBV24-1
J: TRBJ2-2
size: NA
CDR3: CATSDLNVNTGELFF
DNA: TGTGCCACCAGTGATTTGAACGTGAACACCGGGGAGCTGTTTTTT

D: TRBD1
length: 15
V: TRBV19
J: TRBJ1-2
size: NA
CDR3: CASSKRSDRDYGYTF
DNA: TGTGCCAGTAGTAAACGCTCGGACAGGGACTATGGCTACACCTTC

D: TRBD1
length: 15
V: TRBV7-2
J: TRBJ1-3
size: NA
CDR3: CASSPRTGPGNTIYF
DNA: TGTGCCAGCAGCCCACGGACAGGGCCTGGAAACACCATATATTTT

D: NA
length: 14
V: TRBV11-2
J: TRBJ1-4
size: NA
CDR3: CASSLDNTSEKLFF
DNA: TGTGCCAGCAGCTTAGACAACACTAGTGAAAAACTGTTTTTT

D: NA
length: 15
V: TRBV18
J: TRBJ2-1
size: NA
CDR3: CASSPSGFSYNEQFF
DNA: TGTGCCAGCTCACCATCGGGATTCTCCTACAATGAGCAGTTCTTC

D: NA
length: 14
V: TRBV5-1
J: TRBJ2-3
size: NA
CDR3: CASREGLITDTQYF
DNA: TGCGCCAGCAGGGAGGGACTGATTACAGATACGCAGTATTTT

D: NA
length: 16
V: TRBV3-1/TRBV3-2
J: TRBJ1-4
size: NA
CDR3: CASSQDNSATNEKLFF
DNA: TGTGCCAGCAGCCAAGATAACAGCGCAACTAATGAAAAACTGTTTTTT

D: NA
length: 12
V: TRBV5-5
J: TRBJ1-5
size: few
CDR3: CASSFSNQPQHF
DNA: TGTGCCAGCAGCTTTAGCAATCAGCCCCAGCATTTT

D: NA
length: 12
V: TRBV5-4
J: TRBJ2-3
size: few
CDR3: CASSGPTDTQYF
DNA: TGTGCCAGCAGCGGACCCACAGATACGCAGTATTTT

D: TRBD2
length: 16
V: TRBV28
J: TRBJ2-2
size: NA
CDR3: CASSRRGNRNTGELFF
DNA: TGTGCCAGCAGCCGGCGGGGGAATCGGAACACCGGGGAGCTGTTTTTT

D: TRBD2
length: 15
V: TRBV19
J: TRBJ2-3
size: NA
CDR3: CATRDYPSSTDTQYF
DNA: TGTGCCACTCGGGACTATCCTTCTAGCACAGATACGCAGTATTTT

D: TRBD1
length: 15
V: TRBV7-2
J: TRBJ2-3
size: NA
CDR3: CASSFTGTGTDTQYF
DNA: TGTGCCAGCAGCTTCACCGGGACAGGGACAGATACGCAGTATTTT

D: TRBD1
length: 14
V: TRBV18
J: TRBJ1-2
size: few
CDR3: CASSPGQANYGYTF
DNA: TGTGCCAGCTCACCGGGACAGGCGAACTATGGCTACACCTTC

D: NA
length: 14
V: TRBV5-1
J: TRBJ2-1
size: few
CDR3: CASSVEVSYNEQFF
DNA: TGCGCCAGCAGCGTCGAGGTTAGCTACAATGAGCAGTTCTTC

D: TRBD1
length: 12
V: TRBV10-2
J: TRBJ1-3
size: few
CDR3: CASSDRGNTIYF
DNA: TGCGCCAGCAGTGACAGGGGGAACACCATATATTTT

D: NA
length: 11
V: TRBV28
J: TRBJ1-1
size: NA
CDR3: CASSSNTEAFF
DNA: TGTGCCAGCAGTTCTAACACTGAAGCTTTCTTT

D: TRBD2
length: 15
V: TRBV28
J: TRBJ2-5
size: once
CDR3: CASSLTSGGQETQYF
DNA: TGTGCCAGCAGTTTGACTAGCGGGGGCCAAGAGACCCAGTACTTC

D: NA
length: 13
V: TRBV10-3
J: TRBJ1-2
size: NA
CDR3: CAITLTEKYGYTF
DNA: TGTGCCATCACCCTGACAGAGAAATATGGCTACACCTTC

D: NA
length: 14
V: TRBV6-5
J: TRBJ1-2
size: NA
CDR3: CASSYLPGERGYTF
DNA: TGTGCCAGCAGTTACTTACCAGGGGAGAGGGGCTACACCTTC

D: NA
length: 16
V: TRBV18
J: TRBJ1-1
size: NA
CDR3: CASSPIRSSMNTEAFF
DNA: TGTGCCAGCTCACCGATCCGGAGTTCCATGAACACTGAAGCTTTCTTT

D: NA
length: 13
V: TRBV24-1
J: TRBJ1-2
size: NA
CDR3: CATSDEREFGYTF
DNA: TGTGCCACCAGTGATGAAAGGGAGTTTGGCTACACCTTC

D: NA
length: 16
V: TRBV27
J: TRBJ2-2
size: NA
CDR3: CASSSYGGTNTGELFF
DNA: TGTGCCAGCAGTTCCTACGGGGGCACGAACACCGGGGAGCTGTTTTTT

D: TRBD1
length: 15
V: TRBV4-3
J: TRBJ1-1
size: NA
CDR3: CASSPGQGARTEAFF
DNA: TGCGCCAGCAGCCCAGGACAGGGGGCGCGTACTGAAGCTTTCTTT

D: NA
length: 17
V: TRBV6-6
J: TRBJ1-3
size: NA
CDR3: CASSPKSNRAFGNTIYF
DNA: TGTGCCAGCAGTCCCAAGAGCAACAGGGCATTTGGAAACACCATATATTTT

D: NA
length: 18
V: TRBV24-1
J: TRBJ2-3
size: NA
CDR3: CATSDPTDTRLGRNTQYF
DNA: TGTGCCACCAGTGATCCAACTGACACCCGACTTGGCAGGAATACGCAGTATTTT